This T cell receptor (beta chain) stems from a study of memory CD8 T cells in hepatitis C reinfection (dated by TCRdb to 2015 to 2018). About the investigation overall: Among the donors, three cleared two back-to-back HCV infections on their own, whereas two got rid of a primary infection but ended up chronically infected after reinfection. An HCV reinfection was defined as a positive HCV RNA test that came after two negative tests taken at least 60 days apart. Peak reinfection samples were taken from 3 to 8 weeks after reinfection was detected. In 4 to 6 donors, the study followed the TCR beta repertoire of virus-specific CD8 T cells over time through an HCV reinfection episode. Between about 2009 and 2013, 5 or 6 reinfection cases with stored pre-reinfection samples were identified. In the reinfection study, participants who had resolved a prior HCV infection were followed every 3 months. Previously published longitudinal data on tetramer+ CD8 T cell frequency were used to pick the peak reinfection time point. Overall results and qualifications from the work: With only five donors, the study could not reach definitive conclusions about public clonotypes linked to secondary clearance.

The CDR3 measures 15 amino acids from cysteine to phenylalanine. Just CDR3 DNA is preserved here, 45 bases in frame from base 1. Per the germline V gene (reference sequence), LNHNV is the CDR1 and YYDKDF is the CDR2. For this chain, trimming is 1 base at the V end and 1 base at the J end, and the number of junction bases without a gene match is 2. The library was made by the immunoSEQ multiplex PCR assay. Genomic DNA was extracted from the sorted cells, and the TCR beta V, D and J regions were sequenced using the automated high-throughput method of Adaptive Biotechnologies. A two-step, bias-controlled multiplex PCR was used to amplify CDR3 regions. An Illumina instrument was used to sequence the amplified TCR beta libraries. For the original study's pipeline: The demultiplexed reads were processed to cut down on amplification and sequencing bias, and the IMGT database was used to assign CDR3 sequences to gene families. ImmunoSEQ software version 2.0 was used to analyze the repertoire data. Out-of-frame sequences and sequences with stop codons in the CDR3 were removed from clonotype lists. Clonotypes with a frequency below 0.01% were excluded because such low-frequency clonotypes corresponded to less than one cell. To get richness, observed richness was divided by input cell number, while evenness came from dividing Shannon entropy by log observed richness. To measure repertoire diversity and how similar the repertoire was between time points, Simpson diversity and Morisita-Horn overlap indices were applied. Clonotypes were grouped as dominant (>1%), sub-dominant (0.5-0.99%), low abundance (0.1-0.49%) or lowest abundance (<0.1%). A germline index was calculated as total CDR3 length minus total nucleotide additions, divided by total CDR3 length. The source is immuneACCESS, and TCRdb retained only in-frame sequences with V and J called. Part of the clones is not carried over; for the studies checked, unresolved V genes explain less than half of this, and the remainder is unexplained. The DNA was the basis for D and trimming; V, J and clone size are from that table. The sample records 35,000 to 50,000 clones, around 87% of which are singletons. The ten largest clones represent approximately 1.2% of the sample.

This sample's time point label indicates: peak reinfection, 3 to 8 weeks after reinfection detection. The sorted cells were sequenced directly ex vivo, without any in vitro expansion ahead of TCR sequencing. The donors were people who inject drugs and were enrolled in Canada's Montreal Acute Hepatitis C Cohort Study (HEPCO). Total naive CD8 T cells, sorted as viable CD3+ CD8+ CD45RO-, came from a couple of donors at all three reinfection time points as controls. Before sorting, cryopreserved peripheral blood mononuclear cells were thawed and used as the source for purifying CD8 T cells. Negative selection with the MACS CD8+ T cell Isolation Kit was used to enrich CD8 T cells. Cells were sorted on a BD FACSAria II sorter running FACSDiva software, and FlowJo was used to analyze the data. On this clone: What this receptor recognizes is not known. No qualities accompany the bases; no much larger clone lies one base away.

Sequences were obtained from naive CD8+ T cells sorted from blood. This specimen's cell subset or site label, interpreted: total naive CD8+CD45RO- T cells. The sequence came from a man between 18 and 35 years old with hepatitis C virus infection. The rearrangement combines TRBV15 with TRBJ2-5, with 8 bases in between that match TRBD1. This receptor carries the CDR3 CATSRVDRGQETQYF. The sequenced DNA is TGTGCCACCAGCAGAGTCGACAGGGGCCAAGAGACCCAGTACTTC.